A selection of T cell receptor beta chains follows, all from one sample in a study of cytomegalovirus exposure and HLA in healthy donors. Method: immunoSEQ multiplex PCR; TCRdb's copy keeps in-frame clones and lacks some. The sample contains a few hundred thousand clones, roughly 87% of which appear only once. The sequenced sample consisted of PBMCs. The receptors were gathered from a man between 18 and 35 years old in good health and CMV-seropositive. Both conserved end residues are part of each CDR3. D genes are given only for firm matches. For some rows the clone size is stated as once, few or many, or as a class when expanded; others skip it.

>TRBV5-4|.|TRBJ2-2|once|14
CASSFGSGTGELFF
TGTGCCAGCAGCTTTGGTAGCGGCACCGGGGAGCTGTTTTTT
>TRBV28|TRBD1|TRBJ1-4|.|16
CASSNRDRGTNEKLFF
TGTGCCAGCAGTAATAGGGACAGGGGAACTAATGAAAAACTGTTTTTT
>TRBV5-6|TRBD2|TRBJ2-7|.|15
CASSLGSVAGNEQYF
TGTGCCAGCAGCTTGGGGTCAGTAGCGGGAAACGAGCAGTACTTC
>TRBV14|TRBD1|TRBJ1-2|.|13
CASSKDRPYGYTF
TGTGCCAGCAGCAAGGACAGGCCCTATGGCTACACCTTC
>TRBV5-6|TRBD1|TRBJ1-1|.|16
CASSLPRGPMGTEAFF
TGTGCCAGCAGCTTGCCCAGGGGGCCTATGGGAACTGAAGCTTTCTTT
>TRBV7-9|.|TRBJ2-7|.|18
CASFFPPPIRLGNYEQYF
TGTGCCAGCTTCTTCCCCCCCCCAATTCGGCTAGGAAACTACGAGCAGTACTTC
>TRBV6-5|TRBD1|TRBJ2-2|.|14
CASTPGTDTGELFF
TGTGCCAGCACTCCCGGGACAGACACCGGGGAGCTGTTTTTT
>TRBV11-2|TRBD2|TRBJ2-1|.|14
CASSVAGTSGRAVF
TGTGCCAGCAGCGTCGCCGGGACTAGCGGGAGGGCCGTCTTC
>TRBV7-3|.|TRBJ2-3|.|14
CASSLIGAVDTQYF
TGTGCCAGCAGCTTAATTGGGGCTGTAGATACGCAGTATTTT
>TRBV5-1|.|TRBJ2-1|.|15
CASSFQSGLYNEQFF
TGCGCCAGCAGCTTTCAAAGCGGTTTATACAATGAGCAGTTCTTC
>TRBV5-1|.|TRBJ2-5|.|13
CASSLLVQETQYF
TGCGCCAGCAGCTTGCTCGTTCAAGAGACCCAGTACTTC
>TRBV7-2|TRBD1|TRBJ2-5|.|14
CASSLQTGEETQYF
TGTGCCAGCAGCCTACAAACAGGGGAAGAGACCCAGTACTTC
>TRBV10-1|.|TRBJ1-3|once|9
CALLCPIYF
TGCGCCCTTTTGTGCCCCATATATTTT
>TRBV5-1|.|TRBJ1-3|.|16
CASSPAGTPQGNTIYF
TGCGCCAGCAGCCCGGCCGGGACGCCTCAGGGAAACACCATATATTTT
>TRBV6-5|TRBD2|TRBJ2-1|.|16
CASSYSGTSDYNEQFF
TGTGCCAGCAGTTATTCCGGGACTAGCGACTACAATGAGCAGTTCTTC
>TRBV7-2|.|TRBJ1-4|.|13
CASSQSNHEKLFF
TGTGCCAGCAGCCAGAGCAACCATGAAAAACTGTTTTTT
>TRBV5-1|.|TRBJ2-7|.|13
CASSLLGRGEQYF
TGCGCCAGCAGCTTGTTGGGAAGGGGCGAGCAGTACTTC
>TRBV9|.|TRBJ1-4|.|13
CASSAVPNEKLFF
TGTGCCAGCAGCGCCGTTCCAAATGAAAAACTGTTTTTT
>TRBV10-2|TRBD2|TRBJ2-2|.|12
CASTSDTGELFF
TGCGCCAGTACTAGCGACACCGGGGAGCTGTTTTTT
>TRBV5-5|.|TRBJ2-2|few|14
CASSLKGGTGELFF
TGTGCCAGCAGCTTGAAAGGAGGCACCGGGGAGCTGTTTTTT
>TRBV29-1|TRBD2|TRBJ2-1|.|15
CSVERGLASGNEQFF
TGCAGCGTTGAAAGAGGACTAGCTTCGGGCAATGAGCAGTTCTTC
>TRBV10-3|TRBD2|TRBJ2-6|.|18
CAISPERIAGAGANVLTF
TGTGCCATCAGTCCGGAGCGTATAGCGGGAGCGGGGGCCAACGTCCTGACTTTC
>TRBV18|.|TRBJ2-1|.|15
CASSPRAGMGSEQFF
TGTGCCAGCTCACCACGGGCGGGAATGGGGTCTGAGCAGTTCTTC
>TRBV5-1|.|TRBJ2-7|.|15
CASSLDSRASYEQYF
TGCGCCAGCAGCTTGGATTCGCGGGCCTCCTACGAGCAGTACTTC
>TRBV27|.|TRBJ2-1|.|15
CASSLAGTFYNEQFF
TGTGCCAGCAGTTTAGCGGGAACTTTCTACAATGAGCAGTTCTTC
>TRBV4-3|TRBD2|TRBJ2-3|.|17
CASSRGLLAAYTDTQYF
TGCGCCAGCAGCCGGGGTTTACTAGCGGCCTACACAGATACGCAGTATTTT
>TRBV6-1|TRBD1|TRBJ2-7|.|14
CASSERTGVYEQYF
TGTGCCAGCAGTGAAAGGACAGGGGTCTACGAGCAGTACTTC
>TRBV5-3|.|TRBJ2-5|.|11
CWSPYQETQYF
TGTTGGAGTCCGTACCAAGAGACCCAGTACTTC
>TRBV28|TRBD1|TRBJ2-7|.|12
CASNRQGYEQYF
TGTGCCAGTAACCGACAGGGGTACGAGCAGTACTTC
>TRBV6-6|.|TRBJ2-1|.|13
CASQRGAFDEQFF
TGTGCCAGCCAGAGGGGGGCTTTCGATGAGCAGTTCTTC
>TRBV5-1|.|TRBJ1-3|.|17
CASSLNPTLLSGNTIYF
TGCGCCAGCAGCTTGAATCCAACCCTCCTCTCTGGAAACACCATATATTTT